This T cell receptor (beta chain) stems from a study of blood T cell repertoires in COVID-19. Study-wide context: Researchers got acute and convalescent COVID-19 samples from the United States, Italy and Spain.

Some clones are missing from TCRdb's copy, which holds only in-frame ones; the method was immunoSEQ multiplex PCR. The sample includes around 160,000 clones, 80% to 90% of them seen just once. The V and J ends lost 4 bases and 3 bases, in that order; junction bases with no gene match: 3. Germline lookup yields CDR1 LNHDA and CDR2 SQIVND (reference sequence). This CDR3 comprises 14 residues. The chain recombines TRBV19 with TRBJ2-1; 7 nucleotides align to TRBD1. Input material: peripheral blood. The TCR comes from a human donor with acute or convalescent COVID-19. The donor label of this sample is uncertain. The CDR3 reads CASSRAGGYNEQFF. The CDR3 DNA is TGTGCCAGTAGTAGGGCAGGGGGCTACAATGAGCAGTTCTTC.